Below are 21 T cell receptor beta chains sequenced from a single sample in a study of neurological immune-mediated disorders. TCRdb called the 5' RACE reads again in MiXCR, with one record for every CDR3 protein. The table has tens of thousands of distinct CDR3 sequences, roughly 3.2% seen once. The sequencing sample was made of PBMCs. These receptors were collected from a man aged 40-50 years with multiple sclerosis.

This clonotype was picked up many times. V usage is TRBV7-9 and J usage is TRBJ2-1, with D perhaps matching TRBD1 or TRBD2 (5 bases each). This CDR3 is built from 17 residues. Trimming stripped 5 bases from V and 9 bases from J, with 26 bases between. Germline CDR1 and CDR2: SEHNR and FQNEAQ (reference sequence). DNA of the CDR3: TGTGCCAGCAGCACGCACTCCGGGACCCCTCACTGGGGTGAGCAGTTCTTC. This encodes CASSTHSGTPHWGEQFF.

This clonotype was seen at least ten times. V gene TRBV20-1 combines with J gene TRBJ1-2; no firm D call. V shed 0 bases and J shed 3 bases, with 8 bases lying between them. Germline CDR1 is DFQATT and CDR2 is SNEGSKA (reference sequence). The CDR3 totals 13 residues. The CDR3 DNA follows: TGCAGTGCTAGAGATCGACGGGACTATGGCTACACCTTC. Its protein is CSARDRRDYGYTF.

This clonotype was recorded at least ten times. The V call is TRBV5-1, the J call TRBJ1-2; possible D gene TRBD1, 5 bases. Trimming stripped 3 bases from V and 3 bases from J, with 15 bases between. Germline CDR1 and CDR2: SGHRS and YFSETQ. The length of the CDR3 is 15 residues. CDR3 loop: CASSSVRGGDYGYTF. Here the CDR3 DNA reads TGCGCCAGCAGCTCCGTGAGGGGAGGGGACTATGGCTACACCTTC.

This clonotype was counted at least ten times. The V call is TRBV5-1, the J call TRBJ1-1, with a tentative D call TRBD1 (5 bases). CDR1 and CDR2 from the germline V gene are SGHRS and YFSETQ. V was shortened by 4 bases and J by 2 bases, with 18 bases between the two germline ends. The CDR3 extends over 16 amino acids. The CDR3 region has the DNA TGCGCCAGCAGCCTAAGGCCGGGGGGGATAAACACTGAAGCTTTCTTT. Translation gives CASSLRPGGINTEAFF.

This clonotype was seen many times. The DNA for the CDR3 is TGCAGTGCTAGAGTGGCGGGGGCCACAGATACGCAGTATTTT. It yields the protein CSARVAGATDTQYF. The chain has TRBV20-1 and TRBJ2-3; a weak D match, TRBD2 (7 bases). From germline, CDR1 is DFQATT and CDR2 SNEGSKA (reference sequence). V lost 1 base and J 2 bases, leaving 10 bases between the germline ends. This CDR3 is built from 14 residues.

This clonotype was observed at least ten times. The genes are TRBV20-1 and TRBJ2-5; 7 nucleotides agree with TRBD2. J gave up 3 bases and V 2 bases, and 3 bases lay outside the gene matches. The CDR3 length is 13 residues. The germline CDR1 and CDR2 sequences are DFQATT and SNEGSKA (reference sequence). The CDR3 reads CSARTAGEETQYF. CDR3 coding DNA: TGCAGTGCTAGAACGGCGGGAGAAGAGACCCAGTACTTC.

This clonotype showed up many times. This sequence joins TRBV20-1 and TRBJ1-1; D may be TRBD1 (5 bases). The CDR3 runs 15 residues. From germline, CDR1 is DFQATT and CDR2 SNEGSKA (reference sequence). Trimming removed 3 bases from V and 1 base from J, with 15 bases in between. The CDR3 coding sequence is TGCAGTGCTAGTCAGGGAGGCGGGTGGAACACTGAAGCTTTCTTT. Translation: CSASQGGGWNTEAFF.

The chain carries TRBV29-1 and TRBJ2-3, with D perhaps being TRBD1 or TRBD2 (5 bases each). CDR3 size: 17 residues. The V end was cut by 4 bases, the J end by 4 bases, with 24 bases between. Germline-derived CDR1 and CDR2 are SQVTM and ANQGSEA. For the CDR3, the DNA is TGCAGCGTTGTGAAGAGGGGCGGCCTCCCCCGCCCAGATACGCAGTATTTT. Protein sequence: CSVVKRGGLPRPDTQYF.

This clonotype was picked up many times. This chain uses TRBV11-2 with TRBJ2-7; TRBD1 matches 11 bases. The V segment lost 5 bases and the J segment 4 bases; nucleotides outside the gene matches: 7. The V gene's germline CDR1 is SGHAT and CDR2 FQNNGV. The CDR3 contains 15 residues. CDR3 sequence: CASSISDRGPYEQYF. CDR3 sequence (DNA): TGTGCCAGCAGCATATCGGACAGGGGGCCGTACGAGCAGTACTTC.

This clonotype occurred many times. This chain links TRBV25-1 with TRBJ1-6; D might be TRBD1 (6 bases). V was pared by 6 bases and J by 6 bases, with 15 bases between. Germline V gene sequence: CDR1 MGHDK, CDR2 SYGVNS. The CDR3 totals 15 residues. The CDR3 DNA sequence: TGTGCCAGCAGCCTGGGGGGGCTAGGTAATTCACCCCTCCACTTT. Its protein is CASSLGGLGNSPLHF.

This clonotype was recorded many times. The rearrangement joins TRBV6-5 to TRBJ2-2; D is tentatively TRBD1 or TRBD2 (5 bases each). The germline V gene encodes CDR1 MNHEY and CDR2 SVGAGI. V was trimmed by 2 bases and J by 5 bases, leaving 9 bases between them. The CDR3 has 14 amino acids. The CDR3 sequence is CASSYGWGTGELFF. The DNA of the CDR3 is TGTGCCAGCAGTTACGGGTGGGGGACCGGGGAGCTGTTTTTT.

This clonotype was counted many times. The chain joins TRBV7-9 to TRBJ2-4; TRBD2 matches at 9 bases. This CDR3 region has 15 residues. Germline CDR1 reads SEHNR; CDR2 reads FQNEAQ (reference sequence). V lost 5 bases and J lost 3; bases outside the gene matches: 5. CDR3 coding DNA: TGTGCCAGCAGCCCGCGGGGGGGGGTCAAAAACATTCAGTACTTC. Translated: CASSPRGGVKNIQYF.

In this sample, this clonotype turned up many times. The chain joins TRBV12-3 or TRBV12-4 to TRBJ2-5; possibly TRBD2 for D (5 bases). This CDR3 has 16 amino acids. V lost 6 bases to trimming and J lost 2 bases, with 19 bases between them. The CDR3 DNA sequence: TGTGCCAGCAGCCCCCGGTCGGGGTCCGCGCAAGAGACCCAGTACTTC. Its protein product is CASSPRSGSAQETQYF.

This clonotype was seen a handful of times. The rearrangement uses TRBV5-1 and TRBJ1-3; possible D gene TRBD1, 6 bases. Trimming took 3 bases from V and 2 from J, leaving 12 bases between them. This CDR3 has 15 residues. Germline V CDR1 and CDR2: SGHRS, YFSETQ. CDR3 protein: CASSWEGDTGNTIYF. The CDR3 DNA follows: TGCGCCAGCAGCTGGGAAGGGGACACTGGAAACACCATATATTTT.

This clonotype turned up a few times. The V gene is TRBV5-6, the J gene TRBJ1-1, with D uncertain. Germline values: CDR1 SGHDT, CDR2 YYEEEE. The CDR3 sequence is 14 residues long. V was clipped by 0 bases and J by 2 bases, with 8 bases between them. The CDR3, as DNA: TGTGCCAGCAGCTTGGTCGCGGCCAACACTGAAGCTTTCTTT. Translation gives CASSLVAANTEAFF. The variable domain in full, with the rest retrieved from reference TRBV5-6 and TRBJ1-1, is DAGVTQSPTHLIKTRGQQVTLRCSPKSGHDTVSWYQQALGQGPQFIFQYYEEEERQRGNFPDRFSGHQFPNYSSELNVNALLLGDSALYLCASSLVAANTEAFFGQGTRLTVV.

This clonotype was observed at least ten times. The chain links TRBV5-1 to TRBJ1-2; 7 bases match TRBD1. The V gene end was trimmed by 3 bases and the J gene end by 1 base; junction bases not matched to a gene: 3. Germline V lookup: CDR1 SGHRS, CDR2 YFSETQ. The CDR3 extends over 14 amino acids. The CDR3 spells CASSSQGGNYGYTF. As DNA, the CDR3 is TGCGCCAGCAGCTCCCAGGGGGGTAACTATGGCTACACCTTC. Full variable domain (rest looked up from reference TRBV5-1 and TRBJ1-2): KAGVTQTPRYLIKTRGQQVTLSCSPISGHRSVSWYQQTPGQGLQFLFEYFSETQRNKGNFPGRFSGRQFSNSRSEMNVSTLELGDSALYLCASSSQGGNYGYTFGSGTRLTVV.

A note on this clonotype: The conserved phenylalanine or tryptophan normally closing the CDR3 is absent here, so this likely arose from a read error. This rearrangement joins TRBV5-1 to TRBJ2-3; D is undetermined. Germline CDR1 and CDR2: SGHRS and YFSETQ. This CDR3 has 14 amino acids. The CDR3 bases are TGCGCCATCAGCTTAAGTTCAAGCACAGATACGCAGTATAAT. It translates to CAISLSSSTDTQYN.

This clonotype was picked up many times. The chain combines TRBV14 with TRBJ2-7; D could derive from TRBD1 or TRBD2 (5 bases each). CDR1 and CDR2 from the germline V gene are SGHDN and FVKESK. CDR3 length equals 13 residues. Between the trimmed V and J ends, which lost 0 bases and 6 bases, there was a span of 9 bases. This chain's CDR3 is CASSQDWGSEQYF. CDR3 coding DNA: TGTGCCAGCAGCCAAGATTGGGGGAGCGAGCAGTACTTC.

This clonotype occurred many times. V gene TRBV12-3 or TRBV12-4 combines with J gene TRBJ2-7; D uncertain. CDR3 length: 13 amino acids. With 7 bases removed from V and 3 bases from J, the gap between germline ends came to 13 bases. The CDR3 DNA reads TGTGCCAGCACTCAATGGAACAGCTACGAGCAGTACTTC. Translated: CASTQWNSYEQYF.

This clonotype is categorized as medium-sized (0.01 to 0.1%). The J gene is TRBJ2-7, the V gene TRBV5-1; D is undetermined. V shed 2 bases and J shed 5 bases, with 8 bases lying between them. The germline V gene encodes CDR1 SGHRS and CDR2 YFSETQ. There are 12 residues in the CDR3. The CDR3 bases are TGCGCCAGCAGCTTAAGTCAACACGAGCAGTACTTC. Its translation: CASSLSQHEQYF.

This clonotype was detected many times. This chain joins TRBV27 and TRBJ1-6; weak D call: TRBD1 (6 bases). In germline, CDR1 is MNHEY, CDR2 SMNVEV (reference sequence). Trimming removed 5 bases from V and 9 bases from J, with 17 bases in between. The CDR3 extends over 15 amino acids. The CDR3 sequence: CASSLDRIGASPLHF. In nucleotides, the CDR3 is TGTGCCAGCAGTCTCGACAGGATTGGAGCTTCACCCCTCCACTTT.